There are a few counts of the clone carrying this TCR beta chain. Its antigen is not identified. The data were taken from a study of response to subunit inactivated influenza vaccine. The study's findings and limits: Authors suggested each seasonal flu vaccination may recruit only limited numbers of new T cells.

Each CDR3 protein is one row after TCRdb ran MiXCR on the RT-PCR reads. This table holds around 650,000 distinct CDR3 sequences, 15% to 19% found once. CDR1 is SGHVS and CDR2 is FQNEAQ in the germline V gene. Germline trimming cut 5 bases from V and 6 bases from J; bases unmatched to any gene: 13. This CDR3 comprises 17 residues. Material: PBMCs from blood, obtained less than 13 days after vaccination. This chain joins TRBV7-8 and TRBJ1-2, with TRBD1 identical over 12 bases. The TCR comes from a man aged 50-60 years who received an inactivated influenza vaccine. The CDR3 here is CASSPSRDRGLADGYTF. CDR3 coding DNA: TGTGCCAGCAGCCCGAGCCGGGACAGGGGGCTGGCTGATGGCTACACCTTC.